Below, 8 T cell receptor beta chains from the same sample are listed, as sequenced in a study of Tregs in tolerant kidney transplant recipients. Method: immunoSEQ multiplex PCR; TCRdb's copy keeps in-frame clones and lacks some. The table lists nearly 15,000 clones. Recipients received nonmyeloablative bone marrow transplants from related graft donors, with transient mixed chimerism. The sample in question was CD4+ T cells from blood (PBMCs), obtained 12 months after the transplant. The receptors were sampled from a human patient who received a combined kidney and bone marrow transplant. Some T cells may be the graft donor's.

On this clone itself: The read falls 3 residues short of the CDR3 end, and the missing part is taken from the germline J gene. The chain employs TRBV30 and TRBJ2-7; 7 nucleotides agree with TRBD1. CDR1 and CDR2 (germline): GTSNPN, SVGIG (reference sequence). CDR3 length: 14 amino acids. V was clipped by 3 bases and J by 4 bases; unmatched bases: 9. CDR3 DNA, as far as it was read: TGTGCCTGGAGAAACGCCGGGACAGAGTACGAG. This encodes CAWRNAGTEYE. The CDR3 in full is CAWRNAGTEYEQYF.

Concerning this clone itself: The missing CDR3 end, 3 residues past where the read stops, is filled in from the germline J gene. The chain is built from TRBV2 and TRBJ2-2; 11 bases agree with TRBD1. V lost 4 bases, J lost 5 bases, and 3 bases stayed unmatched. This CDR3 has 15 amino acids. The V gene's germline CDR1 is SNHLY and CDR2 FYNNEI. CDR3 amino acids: CASSGGTGGTGELFF. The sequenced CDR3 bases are TGTGCCAGCAGTGGAGGGACAGGGGGAACCGGGGAG.

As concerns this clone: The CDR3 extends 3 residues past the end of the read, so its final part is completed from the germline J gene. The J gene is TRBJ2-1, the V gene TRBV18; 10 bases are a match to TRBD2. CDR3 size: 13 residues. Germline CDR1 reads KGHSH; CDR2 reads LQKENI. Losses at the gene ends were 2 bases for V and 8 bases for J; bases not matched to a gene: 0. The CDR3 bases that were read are TGTGCCAGCTCACCAGGGACTAGCGATGAG. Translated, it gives CASSPGTSDE. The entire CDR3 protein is CASSPGTSDEQFF.

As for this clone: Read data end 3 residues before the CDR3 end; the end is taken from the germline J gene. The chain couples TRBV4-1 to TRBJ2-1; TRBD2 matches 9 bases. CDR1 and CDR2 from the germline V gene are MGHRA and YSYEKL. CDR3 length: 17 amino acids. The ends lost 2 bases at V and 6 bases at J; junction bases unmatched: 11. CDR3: CASSQILRREGLNEQFF. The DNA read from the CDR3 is TGCGCCAGCAGCCAAATTTTGAGGCGGGAGGGCCTCAATGAG.

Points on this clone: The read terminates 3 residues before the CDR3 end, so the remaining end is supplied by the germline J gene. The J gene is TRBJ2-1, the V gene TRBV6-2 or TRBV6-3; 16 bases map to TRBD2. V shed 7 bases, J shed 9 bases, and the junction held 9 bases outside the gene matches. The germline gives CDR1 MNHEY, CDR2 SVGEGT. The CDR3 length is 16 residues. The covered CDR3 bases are TGTGCCAGCACCTACGGGACTAGCGGGAGGGGGTCTGAG. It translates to CASTYGTSGRGSE. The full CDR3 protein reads CASTYGTSGRGSEQFF.

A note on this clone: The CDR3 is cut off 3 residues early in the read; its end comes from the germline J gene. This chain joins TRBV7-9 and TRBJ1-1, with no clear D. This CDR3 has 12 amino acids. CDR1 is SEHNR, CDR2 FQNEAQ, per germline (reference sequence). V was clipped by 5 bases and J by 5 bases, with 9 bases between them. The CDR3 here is CASSPRVTEAFF. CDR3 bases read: TGTGCCAGCAGCCCCCGGGTTACTGAA.

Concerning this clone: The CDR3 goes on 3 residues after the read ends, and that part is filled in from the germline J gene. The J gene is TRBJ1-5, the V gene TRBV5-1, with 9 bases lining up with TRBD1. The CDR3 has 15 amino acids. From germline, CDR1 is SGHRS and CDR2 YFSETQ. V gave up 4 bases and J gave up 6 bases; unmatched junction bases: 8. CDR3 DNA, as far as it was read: TGCGCCAGCAGCACCGGGACAGGGTCTGGTCAGCCC. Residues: CASSTGTGSGQP. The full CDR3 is CASSTGTGSGQPQHF.

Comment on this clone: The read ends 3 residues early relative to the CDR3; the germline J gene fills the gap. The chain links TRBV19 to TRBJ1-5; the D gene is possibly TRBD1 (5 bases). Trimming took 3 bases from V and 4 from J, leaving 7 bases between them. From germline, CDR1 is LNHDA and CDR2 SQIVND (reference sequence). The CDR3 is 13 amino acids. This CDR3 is CASSIRGNQPQHF. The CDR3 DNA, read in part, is TGTGCCAGTAGTATTCGGGGGAATCAGCCC. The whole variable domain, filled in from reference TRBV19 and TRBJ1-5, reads DGGITQSPKYLFRKEGQNVTLSCEQNLNHDAMYWYRQDPGQGLRLIYYSQIVNDFQKGDIAEGYSVSREKKESFPLTVTSAQKNPTAFYLCASSIRGNQPQHFGDGTRLSIL.